This section outlines one T cell receptor (beta chain) sequence together with its context. Its antigen is currently unknown. Each TRB cDNA library was prepared by 5' RACE (with UMI labels). From the 5' RACE reads, TCRdb lists one entry per CDR3 protein and no DNA. This sample's table has approximately 88,000 distinct CDR3 sequences. These data come from a study of CXCR3-negative and CXCR3-positive naive CD8 T cells. Study conclusions and caveats: Naive cells used TRBV-TRBJ genes in much the same way whether CXCR3-negative or CXCR3-positive; memory cells did not. CXCR3 expression partially decreased after cryopreservation; most assays used fresh PBMCs.

The CDR3 totals 12 residues. Germline CDR1 SQVTM, CDR2 ANQGSEA. Naive CD8+ T cells showed CD45RO-CCR7+CD27+CD95-. The chain links TRBV29-1 to TRBJ2-7. The receptor was isolated from a human donor in good health. Some clones in this sample may be carry-over from other donors' samples. The sample taken for sequencing was naive CXCR3- CD8+ T cells from blood. Noted subset: CD45RO-CCR7+CD27+CD95- naive CD8+ T cells lacking CXCR3 (TNR3-). The CDR3 loop is CSVEDLLGEQYF.